This T cell receptor (beta chain) was retrieved from a study of cytomegalovirus exposure and HLA in healthy donors. Overall study context: The same platform was used for the 100 to 150 validation repertoires and the approximately 670 first-cohort repertoires, a later analysis reported.

Points from the study as a whole: Across donors, most TCRs were seen rarely, yet some public ones were widespread. In vitro checks showed that a few CMV-associated chains really do target CMV antigens.

The protocol was immunoSEQ multiplex PCR, while the TCRdb copy is restricted to in-frame clones and leaves out a portion. The data hold about 140,000 clones, with roughly nine tenths observed a single time. In the case of this clone: The antigen remains unidentified.

The CDR3 length is 12 residues. J gave up 3 bases and V 6 bases, and 2 bases lay outside the gene matches. CDR1 and CDR2 (germline): MDHEN, SYDVKM. This clonotype was sampled from a man between 18 and 35 years old in good health and CMV-seronegative. This chain joins TRBV28 and TRBJ2-7; 7 nucleotides agree with TRBD1. Sequencing was carried out using PBMCs. The chain's CDR3 is CASSGQDYEQYF. The DNA for the CDR3 is TGTGCCAGCAGCGGACAGGACTACGAGCAGTACTTC.